This paragraph covers one TCR beta chain sequence. Its antigen is undetermined. Authors of the study amplified TCR beta CDR3 regions from RNA transcripts. The HTBI set primed first-round TCR CDR3 RT-PCR. TCRdb re-called the multiplex PCR reads through MiXCR, storing one row per CDR3 protein. The sample holds around 540,000 distinct CDR3 sequences, 15% to 20% seen once. The data were obtained in a study of T cells in Graves' hyperthyroidism and ophthalmopathy. Ophthalmopathy in the patients scored at least 3 on Clinical Activity Score and at least 4 on NOSPECS grade, lasting under 3 months. The CDR3 totals 13 residues. The germline V gene encodes CDR1 DFQATT and CDR2 SNEGSKA (reference sequence). V was pared by 7 bases and J by 4 bases, with 16 bases between. Whole-study findings and limits: A 13 V-J model separated ophthalmopathy from stable hyperthyroidism.

The sequence was collected from a woman between 25 and 40 years old with Graves' ophthalmopathy. This chain links TRBV20-1 with TRBJ1-2; TRBD1 might be the D (5 bases). The sample taken for sequencing was blood. The CDR3 DNA is TGCAGTGTTTACTACAGGTTCGGCTATGGCTACACCTTC. Its translation is CSVYYRFGYGYTF.